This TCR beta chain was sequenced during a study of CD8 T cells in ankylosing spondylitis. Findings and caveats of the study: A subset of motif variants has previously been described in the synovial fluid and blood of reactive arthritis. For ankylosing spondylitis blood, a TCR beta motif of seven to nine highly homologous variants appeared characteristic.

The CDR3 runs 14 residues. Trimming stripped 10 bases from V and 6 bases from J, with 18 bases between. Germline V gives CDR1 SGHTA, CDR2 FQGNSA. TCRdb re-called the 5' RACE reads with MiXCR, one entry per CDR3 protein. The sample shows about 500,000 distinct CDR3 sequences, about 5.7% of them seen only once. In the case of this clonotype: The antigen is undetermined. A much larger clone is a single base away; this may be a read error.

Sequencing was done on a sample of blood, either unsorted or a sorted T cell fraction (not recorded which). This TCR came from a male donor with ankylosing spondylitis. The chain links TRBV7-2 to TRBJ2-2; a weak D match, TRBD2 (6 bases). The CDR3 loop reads CATQLAFCSGELFF. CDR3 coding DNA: TGTGCCACCCAACTAGCTTTTTGTTCCGGGGAGCTGTTTTTT.